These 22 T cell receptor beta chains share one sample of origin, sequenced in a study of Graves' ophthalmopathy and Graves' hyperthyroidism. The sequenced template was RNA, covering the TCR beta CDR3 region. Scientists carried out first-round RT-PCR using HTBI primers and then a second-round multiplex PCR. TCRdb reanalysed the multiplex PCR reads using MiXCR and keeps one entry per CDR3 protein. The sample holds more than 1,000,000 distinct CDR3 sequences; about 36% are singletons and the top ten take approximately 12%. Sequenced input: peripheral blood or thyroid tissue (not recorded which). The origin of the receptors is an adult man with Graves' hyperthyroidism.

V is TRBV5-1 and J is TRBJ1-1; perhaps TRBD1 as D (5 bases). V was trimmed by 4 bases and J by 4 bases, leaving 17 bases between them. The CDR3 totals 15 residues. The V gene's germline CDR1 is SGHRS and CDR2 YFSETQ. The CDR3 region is CASSPSPGTGTEAFF. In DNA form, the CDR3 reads TGCGCCAGCAGCCCCTCTCCGGGGACTGGCACTGAAGCTTTCTTT.

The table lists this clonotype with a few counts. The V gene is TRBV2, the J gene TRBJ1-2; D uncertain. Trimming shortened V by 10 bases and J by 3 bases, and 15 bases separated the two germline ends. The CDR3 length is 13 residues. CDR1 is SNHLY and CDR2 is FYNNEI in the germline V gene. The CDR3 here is CATRGPSDYGYTF. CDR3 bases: TGTGCCACCCGTGGTCCTTCGGACTATGGCTACACCTTC.

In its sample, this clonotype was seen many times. CDR3 DNA sequence: TGTGCCAGCAGCTTTATTCCATACGAGCAGTACTTC. Its protein is CASSFIPYEQYF. The chain joins TRBV7-9 to TRBJ2-7, with unresolved D. Germline-derived CDR1 and CDR2 are SEHNR and FQNEAQ (reference sequence). V was clipped by 3 bases and J by 4 bases, with 7 bases between them. This CDR3 has 12 amino acids.

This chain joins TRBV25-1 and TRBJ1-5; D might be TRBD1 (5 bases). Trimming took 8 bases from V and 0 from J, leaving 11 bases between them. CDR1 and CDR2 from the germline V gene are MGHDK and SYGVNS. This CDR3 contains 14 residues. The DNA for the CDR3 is TGTGCCAGCTTGGGACGGGTTAGCAATCAGCCCCAGCATTTT. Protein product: CASLGRVSNQPQHF.

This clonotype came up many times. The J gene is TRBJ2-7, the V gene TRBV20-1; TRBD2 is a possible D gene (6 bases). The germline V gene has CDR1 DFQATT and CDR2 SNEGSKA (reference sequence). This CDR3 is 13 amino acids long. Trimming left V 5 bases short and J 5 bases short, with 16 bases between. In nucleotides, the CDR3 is TGCAGTGCTTCTCGACTTAGCGGCCACGAGCAGTACTTC. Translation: CSASRLSGHEQYF.

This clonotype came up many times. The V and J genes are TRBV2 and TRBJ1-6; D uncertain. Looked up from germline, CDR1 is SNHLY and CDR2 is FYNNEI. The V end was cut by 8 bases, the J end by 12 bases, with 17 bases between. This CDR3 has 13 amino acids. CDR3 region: CASLGSPYEPLHF. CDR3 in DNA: TGTGCCAGCCTCGGCAGCCCTTATGAACCCCTCCACTTT.

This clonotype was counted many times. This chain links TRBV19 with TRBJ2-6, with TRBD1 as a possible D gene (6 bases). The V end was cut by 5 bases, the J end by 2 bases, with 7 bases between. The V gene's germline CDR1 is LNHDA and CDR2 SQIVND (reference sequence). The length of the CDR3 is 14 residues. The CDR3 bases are TGTGCCAGTAGTCAGGGGACTGGGGCCAACGTCCTGACTTTC. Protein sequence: CASSQGTGANVLTF.

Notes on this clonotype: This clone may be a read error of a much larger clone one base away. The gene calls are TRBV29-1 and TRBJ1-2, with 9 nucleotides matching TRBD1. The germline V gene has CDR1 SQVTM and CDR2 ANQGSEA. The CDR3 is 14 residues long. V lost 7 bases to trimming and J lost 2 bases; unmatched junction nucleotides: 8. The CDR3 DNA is TGCAGCGCAGCCGGGACAGGGAGGAACTATGGCTACACCTTC. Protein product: CSAAGTGRNYGYTF.

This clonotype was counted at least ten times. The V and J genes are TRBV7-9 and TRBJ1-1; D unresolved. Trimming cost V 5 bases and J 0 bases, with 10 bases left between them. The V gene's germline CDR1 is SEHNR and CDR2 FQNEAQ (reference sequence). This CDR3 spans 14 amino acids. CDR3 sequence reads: CASSPDGMNTEAFF. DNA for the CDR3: TGTGCCAGCAGCCCCGACGGAATGAACACTGAAGCTTTCTTT.

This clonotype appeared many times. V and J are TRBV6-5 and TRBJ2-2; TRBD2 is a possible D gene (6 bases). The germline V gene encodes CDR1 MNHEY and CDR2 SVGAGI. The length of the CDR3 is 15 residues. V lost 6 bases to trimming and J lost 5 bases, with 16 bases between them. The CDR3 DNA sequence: TGTGCCAGCAGCCCGGGAGCCAGGAGGACCGGGGAGCTGTTTTTT. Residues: CASSPGARRTGELFF.

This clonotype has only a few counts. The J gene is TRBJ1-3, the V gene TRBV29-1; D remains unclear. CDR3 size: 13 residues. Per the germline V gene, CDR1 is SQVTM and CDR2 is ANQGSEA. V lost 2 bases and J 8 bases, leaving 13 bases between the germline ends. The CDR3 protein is CSVEFPPGDTIYF. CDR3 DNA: TGCAGCGTTGAATTCCCGCCTGGGGACACCATATATTTT.

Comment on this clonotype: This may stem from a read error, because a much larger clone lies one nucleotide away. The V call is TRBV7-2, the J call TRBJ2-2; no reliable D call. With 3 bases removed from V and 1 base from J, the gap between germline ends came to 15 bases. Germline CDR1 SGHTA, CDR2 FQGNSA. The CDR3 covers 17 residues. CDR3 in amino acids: CASSLTLEQRNTGELFF. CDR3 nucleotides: TGTGCCAGCAGCTTGACCCTGGAACAGCGGAACACCGGGGAGCTGTTTTTT.

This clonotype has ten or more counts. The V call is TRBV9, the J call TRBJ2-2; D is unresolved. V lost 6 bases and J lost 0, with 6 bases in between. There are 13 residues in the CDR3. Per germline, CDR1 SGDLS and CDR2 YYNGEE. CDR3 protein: CASTKTNTGELFF. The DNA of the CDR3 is TGTGCCAGCACCAAGACGAACACCGGGGAGCTGTTTTTT.

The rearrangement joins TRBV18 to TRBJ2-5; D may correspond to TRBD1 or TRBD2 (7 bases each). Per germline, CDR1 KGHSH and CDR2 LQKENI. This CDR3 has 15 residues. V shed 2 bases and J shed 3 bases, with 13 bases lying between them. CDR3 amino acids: CASSPETGREETQYF. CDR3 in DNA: TGTGCCAGCTCACCAGAGACAGGGAGGGAAGAGACCCAGTACTTC.

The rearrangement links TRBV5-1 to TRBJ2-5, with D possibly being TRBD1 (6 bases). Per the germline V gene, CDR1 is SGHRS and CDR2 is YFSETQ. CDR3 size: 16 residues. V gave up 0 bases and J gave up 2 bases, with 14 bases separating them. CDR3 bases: TGCGCCAGCAGCTTGGGGAACTACAGGGTTCAAGAGACCCAGTACTTC. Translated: CASSLGNYRVQETQYF. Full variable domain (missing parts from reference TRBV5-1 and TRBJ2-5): KAGVTQTPRYLIKTRGQQVTLSCSPISGHRSVSWYQQTPGQGLQFLFEYFSETQRNKGNFPGRFSGRQFSNSRSEMNVSTLELGDSALYLCASSLGNYRVQETQYFGPGTRLLVL.

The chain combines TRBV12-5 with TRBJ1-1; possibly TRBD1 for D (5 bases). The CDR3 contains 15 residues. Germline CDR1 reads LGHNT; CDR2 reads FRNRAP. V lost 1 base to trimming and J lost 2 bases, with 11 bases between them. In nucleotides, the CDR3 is TGTGCTAGTGGTTTGGGACTCAGGGACAACACTGAAGCTTTCTTT. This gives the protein CASGLGLRDNTEAFF.

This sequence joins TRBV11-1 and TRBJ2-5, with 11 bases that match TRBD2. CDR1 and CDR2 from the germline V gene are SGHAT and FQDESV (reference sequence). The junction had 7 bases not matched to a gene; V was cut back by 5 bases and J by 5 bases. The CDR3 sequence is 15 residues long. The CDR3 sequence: CASSPLLAGDETQYF. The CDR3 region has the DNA TGTGCCAGCAGCCCTCTACTAGCGGGAGACGAGACCCAGTACTTC.

CDR3 amino acids: CASTDGGRVGYEQYF. The CDR3 DNA sequence: TGTGCCAGCACCGACGGGGGCAGGGTGGGCTACGAGCAGTACTTC. The V gene is TRBV15, the J gene TRBJ2-7; D assignment may be TRBD1 or TRBD2 (6 bases each). Germline V gives CDR1 LNHNV, CDR2 YYDKDF (reference sequence). The germline V and J ends were trimmed by 10 bases and 3 bases, with 22 bases remaining between them. This CDR3 is built from 15 residues.

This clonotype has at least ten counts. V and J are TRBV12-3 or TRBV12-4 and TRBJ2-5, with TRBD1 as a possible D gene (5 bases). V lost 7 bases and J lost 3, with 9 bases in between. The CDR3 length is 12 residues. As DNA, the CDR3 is TGTGCCAGCACCTTAGGGGAAGAGACCCAGTACTTC. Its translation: CASTLGEETQYF.

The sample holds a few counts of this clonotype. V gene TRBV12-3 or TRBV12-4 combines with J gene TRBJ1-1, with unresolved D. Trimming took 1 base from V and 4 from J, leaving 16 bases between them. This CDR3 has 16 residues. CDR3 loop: CASSLGPDRLGTEAFF. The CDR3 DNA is TGTGCCAGCAGTTTAGGCCCCGACCGCCTAGGCACTGAAGCTTTCTTT.

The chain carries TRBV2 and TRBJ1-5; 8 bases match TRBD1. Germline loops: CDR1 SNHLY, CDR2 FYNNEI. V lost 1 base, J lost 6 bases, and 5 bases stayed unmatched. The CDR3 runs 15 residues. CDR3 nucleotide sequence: TGTGCCAGCAGTGAAGGGACAGGGACTATTCAGCCCCAGCATTTT. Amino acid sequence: CASSEGTGTIQPQHF.

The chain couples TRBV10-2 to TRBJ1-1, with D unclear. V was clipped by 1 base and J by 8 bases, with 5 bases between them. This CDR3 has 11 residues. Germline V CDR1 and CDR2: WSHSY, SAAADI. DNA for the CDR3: TGCGCCAGCAGTGAGTTGTCGGAAGCTTTCTTT. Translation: CASSELSEAFF.